This TCR beta chain was identified during a study of blood T cell repertoires in COVID-19. Looking at the study overall: Samples taken during acute and convalescent COVID-19 were collected in the United States, Italy and Spain. The analysed material was cDNA or gDNA that came from T cells, B-cell-depleted T cells, or PBMCs.

The CDR3 is 13 amino acids. V was shortened by 3 bases and J by 1 base, with 6 bases between the two germline ends. In the study's own analysis: Reference gene primers were amplified, and this amplification served to estimate nucleated cell counts. Data came from immunoSEQ multiplex PCR; TCRdb stores just in-frame clones and leaves some out. From that table come the V and J calls and clone size; the DNA was used to work out D and trimming. This table holds about 76,000 clones, approximately 90% found once. The V and J genes are TRBV12-3 or TRBV12-4 and TRBJ2-5; unclear D gene. Sequenced sample: peripheral blood. The sequence came from a human donor in a cohort sampled during active COVID-19. The CDR3, as DNA: TGTGCCAGCAGTTTCGGTCTCCAAGAGACCCAGTACTTC. As protein: CASSFGLQETQYF.